The 7 T cell receptor beta chains given below trace back to one sample, sequenced in a study of blood T cell repertoires in COVID-19. Assay: immunoSEQ multiplex PCR; the TCRdb copy retains only in-frame clones and omits some. This sample has about 180,000 clones, with roughly 87% found just once. Sequencing was carried out using PBMCs or T cells enriched from blood (not recorded which). The receptors were gathered from a woman in her thirties or forties with acute COVID-19.

The chain is built from TRBV19 and TRBJ2-2; TRBD2 agrees at 14 bases. The CDR3 has 18 residues. The junction had 9 bases not matched to a gene; V was cut back by 4 bases and J by 5 bases. Per germline, CDR1 LNHDA and CDR2 SQIVND (reference sequence). The CDR3 sequence: CASSTRLAGGPGTGELFF. In DNA, the CDR3 is TGTGCCAGTAGTACCCGACTAGCGGGAGGGCCGGGAACCGGGGAGCTGTTTTTT.

The gene calls are TRBV28 and TRBJ2-3; D unresolved. Trimming removed 1 base at V and 1 base at J, with 9 bases between. Looked up from germline, CDR1 is MDHEN and CDR2 is SYDVKM. The CDR3 extends over 15 amino acids. CDR3 loop: CASSLFVEGTDTQYF. Written as DNA, the CDR3 is TGTGCCAGCAGTTTATTTGTCGAGGGCACAGATACGCAGTATTTT.

This chain joins TRBV11-2 and TRBJ1-1; possible D gene TRBD1, 6 bases. Trimming stripped 3 bases from V and 2 bases from J, with 19 bases between. The CDR3 covers 17 residues. CDR1 is SGHAT, CDR2 FQNNGV, per germline. DNA for the CDR3: TGTGCCAGCAGCTTCAGTGCCGGACAGTGGCCAAACACTGAAGCTTTCTTT. Protein product: CASSFSAGQWPNTEAFF.

The chain recombines TRBV10-3 with TRBJ2-5; weak D call: TRBD2 (6 bases). Germline V lookup: CDR1 ENHRY, CDR2 SYGVKD. With 1 base removed from V and 4 bases from J, the gap between germline ends came to 7 bases. The CDR3 spans 13 residues. The CDR3 coding sequence is TGTGCCATCAGTGAGTTGGGAGGAGAGACCCAGTACTTC. This translates into CAISELGGETQYF.

The chain carries TRBV7-8 and TRBJ1-5, with 9 bases lining up with TRBD1. The germline gives CDR1 SGHVS, CDR2 FQNEAQ. The CDR3 runs 14 residues. The V gene end was trimmed by 4 bases and the J gene end by 7 bases; junction bases not matched to a gene: 5. CDR3 nucleotide sequence: TGTGCCAGCAGCTCAACGGACAGGGGACAGCCCCAGCATTTT. Amino acids: CASSSTDRGQPQHF.

CDR3 sequence: CASSQERDRVRETQYF. Here the CDR3 DNA reads TGTGCCAGCAGCCAAGAAAGGGACAGGGTCAGAGAGACCCAGTACTTC. The rearrangement joins TRBV3-1 (or the pseudogene TRBV3-2) to TRBJ2-5, with 9 bases fitting TRBD1. The CDR3 sequence is 16 residues long. V gave up 0 bases and J gave up 4 bases; unmatched junction bases: 6. Per the germline V gene, CDR1 is LGHDT and CDR2 is YNNKEL (reference sequence).

This chain links TRBV28 with TRBJ1-5, with D perhaps TRBD1 (5 bases). Trimming removed 1 base from V and 2 bases from J, with 15 bases in between. CDR3 length equals 17 residues. Germline CDR1 is MDHEN and CDR2 is SYDVKM. This CDR3 is CASSLSFLRQRNQPQHF. DNA of the CDR3: TGTGCCAGCAGTTTATCTTTCCTTAGACAGCGCAATCAGCCCCAGCATTTT. Full variable domain (missing parts from reference TRBV28 and TRBJ1-5): DVKVTQSSRYLVKRTGEKVFLECVQDMDHENMFWYRQDPGLGLRLIYFSYDVKMKEKGDIPEGYSVSREKKERFSLILESASTNQTSMYLCASSLSFLRQRNQPQHFGDGTRLSIL.